This section outlines one TCR beta chain sequence together with its context. The data belong to a study of blood T cell repertoires in COVID-19. Background on the study: Specimens from acute and convalescent COVID-19 originated in the United States, Italy and Spain.

CDR1 is LGHDT, CDR2 YNNKEL, per germline (reference sequence). Trimming took 5 bases from V and 4 from J, leaving 14 bases between them. The CDR3 spans 14 residues. In the study's own analysis: Estimation of nucleated cell counts relied on the amplification of reference gene primers. Sequencing was performed with immunoSEQ multiplex PCR; in TCRdb, only in-frame clones are kept and a portion is missing. V, J and clone size derive from that table, while D and trimming were established from the DNA sequence. The data hold some 100,000 clones, with approximately 91% observed a single time. The V gene is TRBV3-1 (or the pseudogene TRBV3-2), the J gene TRBJ1-1; D may be TRBD1 (5 bases). This TCR was recovered from a man aged 60 to 75 with acute or convalescent COVID-19. The sequencing sample was made of peripheral blood. Here the CDR3 DNA reads TGTGCCAGCAGCAAGCAGACAGCTGGCACTGAAGCTTTCTTT. Its protein product is CASSKQTAGTEAFF.